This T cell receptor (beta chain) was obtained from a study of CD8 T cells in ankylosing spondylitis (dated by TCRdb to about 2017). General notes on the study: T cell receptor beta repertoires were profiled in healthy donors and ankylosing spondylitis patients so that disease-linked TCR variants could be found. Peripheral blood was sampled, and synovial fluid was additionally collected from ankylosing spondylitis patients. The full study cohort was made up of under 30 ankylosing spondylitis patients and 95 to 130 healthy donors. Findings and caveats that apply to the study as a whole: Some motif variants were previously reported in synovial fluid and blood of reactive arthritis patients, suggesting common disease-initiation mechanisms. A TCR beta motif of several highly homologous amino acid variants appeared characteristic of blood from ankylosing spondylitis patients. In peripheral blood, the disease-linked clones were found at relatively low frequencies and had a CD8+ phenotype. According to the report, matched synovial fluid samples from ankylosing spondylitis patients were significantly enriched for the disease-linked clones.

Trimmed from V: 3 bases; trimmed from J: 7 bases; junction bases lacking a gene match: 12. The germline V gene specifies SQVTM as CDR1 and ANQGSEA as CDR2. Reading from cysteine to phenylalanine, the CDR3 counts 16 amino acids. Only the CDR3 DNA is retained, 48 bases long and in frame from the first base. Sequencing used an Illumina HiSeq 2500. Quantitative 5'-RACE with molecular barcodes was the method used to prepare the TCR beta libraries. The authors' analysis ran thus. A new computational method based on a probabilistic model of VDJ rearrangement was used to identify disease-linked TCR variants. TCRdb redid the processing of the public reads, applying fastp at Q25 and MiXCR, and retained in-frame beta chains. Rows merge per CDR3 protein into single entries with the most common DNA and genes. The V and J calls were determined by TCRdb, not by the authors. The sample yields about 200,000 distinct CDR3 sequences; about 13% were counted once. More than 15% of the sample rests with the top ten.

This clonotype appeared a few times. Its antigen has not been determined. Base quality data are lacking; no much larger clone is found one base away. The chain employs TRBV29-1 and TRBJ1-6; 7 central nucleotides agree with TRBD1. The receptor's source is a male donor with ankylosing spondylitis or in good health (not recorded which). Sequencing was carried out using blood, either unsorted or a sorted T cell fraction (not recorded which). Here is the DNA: TGCAGCGTTGAGGGGGATCGGGACAGCGAGAATTCACCCCTCCACTTT. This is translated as CSVEGDRDSENSPLHF. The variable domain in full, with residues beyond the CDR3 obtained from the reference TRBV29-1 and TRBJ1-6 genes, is SAVISQKPSRDICQRGTSLTIQCQVDSQVTMMFWYRQQPGQSLTLIATANQGSEATYESGFVIDKFPISRPNLTFSTLTVSNMSPEDSSIYLCSVEGDRDSENSPLHFGNGTRLTVT.